The 13 T cell receptor beta chains given below trace back to one sample, sequenced in a study of T cell repertoires in cytomegalovirus infection. Which antigens these TCRs recognize remains unknown. From the reads, TCRdb called clonotypes with MiXCR, one entry per CDR3 protein. The table records tens of thousands of distinct CDR3 sequences, about 19% of them present only once. This specimen consisted of CD8+ T cells from cultured PBMCs, obtained from culture after CMV antigen stimulation. The receptors here all came from a human donor in good health (CMV status not recorded). Some clones in this sample may be carry-over from other donors' samples.

About this clonotype itself: A read error may be the cause here, since a much bigger clone is one base away. This chain connects TRBV7-6 to TRBJ1-5; possible D gene TRBD1, 5 bases. CDR1 is SGHVS and CDR2 is FNYEAQ in the germline V gene. This CDR3 comprises 13 residues. The CDR3 region is CASSLAQGQPQQF. Here the CDR3 DNA reads TGTGCCAGCAGCTTAGCGCAGGGTCAGCCCCAGCAATTT.

This clonotype was observed a few times. V gene TRBV11-2 combines with J gene TRBJ1-4; the D is unclear. V shed 1 base and J shed 0 bases, with 9 bases lying between them. The V gene's germline CDR1 is SGHAT and CDR2 FQNNGV. This CDR3 region has 16 residues. The CDR3, as DNA: TGTGCCAGCAGCTTAGGAACGGCTCCAACTAATGAAAAACTGTTTTTT. Its protein is CASSLGTAPTNEKLFF.

Many counts were recorded for this clonotype. The rearrangement joins TRBV7-2 to TRBJ2-3; the D gene is possibly TRBD2 (6 bases). Germline CDR1 reads SGHTA; CDR2 reads FQGNSA. With 1 base removed from V and 3 bases from J, the gap between germline ends came to 17 bases. This CDR3 is built from 17 residues. The CDR3 nucleotides are TGTGCCAGCAGCTTAGGTCCGGCGGGACTGTCAACAGATACGCAGTATTTT. Its translation: CASSLGPAGLSTDTQYF.

In its sample, this clonotype was seen a few times. The V gene is TRBV4-3, the J gene TRBJ2-4; TRBD2 agrees at 15 bases. This CDR3 is 17 amino acids long. The ends lost 3 bases at V and 9 bases at J; junction bases unmatched: 9. Germline V CDR1 and CDR2: LGHNA, YSLEER. CDR3 sequence reads: CASSHSGLAGGRRIQYF. CDR3 sequence (DNA): TGCGCCAGCAGCCATTCCGGACTAGCGGGGGGGCGGCGCATTCAGTACTTC.

By share, this clonotype counts as medium-sized (0.01 to 0.1%). This chain links TRBV12-3 or TRBV12-4 with TRBJ2-5; 7 bases line up with TRBD2. Unmatched junction bases numbered 6, after V lost 6 bases and J lost 2 bases. The CDR3 is 14 residues long. For the CDR3, the DNA is TGTGCCAGCAGCCTAGGCGGGAGACAAGAGACCCAGTACTTC. Protein sequence: CASSLGGRQETQYF.

The chain couples TRBV5-5 to TRBJ1-1; no clear D gene. The V and J ends lost 4 bases and 1 base respectively, with 8 bases between them. From germline, CDR1 is SGHKS and CDR2 YYEKEE (reference sequence). CDR3 length: 13 amino acids. CDR3 bases: TGTGCCAGCAGCCCTGTGGCGAACACTGAAGCTTTCTTT. Amino acids: CASSPVANTEAFF.

CDR3 in DNA: TGTGCCATCAGGGAGGACTCCACAGATACGCAGTATTTT. Translating gives CAIREDSTDTQYF. V and J are TRBV10-3 and TRBJ2-3; perhaps TRBD2 as D (5 bases). V was shortened by 6 bases and J by 2 bases, with 9 bases between the two germline ends. CDR3 length: 13 residues. Germline lookup yields CDR1 ENHRY and CDR2 SYGVKD.

This clonotype has ten or more counts. The J gene is TRBJ2-2, the V gene TRBV7-3, with D hard to call. In germline, CDR1 is SGHTA, CDR2 FQGTGA. There are 12 residues in the CDR3. V was clipped by 5 bases and J by 0 bases, with 1 base between them. CDR3: CASSANTGELFF. The CDR3 coding sequence is TGTGCCAGCAGCGCGAACACCGGGGAGCTGTTTTTT.

This clonotype has only a few counts. V is TRBV20-1 and J is TRBJ2-1, with D perhaps TRBD1 or TRBD2 (5 bases each). The V and J ends lost 0 bases and 4 bases respectively, with 13 bases between them. The length of the CDR3 is 15 residues. Germline lookup yields CDR1 DFQATT and CDR2 SNEGSKA (reference sequence). In DNA, the CDR3 is TGCAGTGCTAGAGAGGCCGGGACGGATTACAATGAGCAGTTCTTC. This translates into CSAREAGTDYNEQFF.

There are many counts of this clonotype. V is TRBV7-8 and J is TRBJ2-3; 9 bases are a match to TRBD2. Germline CDR1 reads SGHVS; CDR2 reads FQNEAQ. V gave up 4 bases and J gave up 15 bases; unmatched junction bases: 8. The CDR3 is made up of 12 amino acids. Here the CDR3 reads CASSYGLAGFYF. CDR3 DNA sequence: TGTGCCAGCAGCTACGGGCTAGCGGGATTTTATTTT.

The chain couples TRBV19 to TRBJ1-2; possibly TRBD1 for D (6 bases). CDR1 and CDR2 from the germline V gene are LNHDA and SQIVND (reference sequence). CDR3 length: 16 amino acids. The germline V and J ends were trimmed by 5 bases and 3 bases, with 19 bases remaining between them. The CDR3 spells CASSPALLSGDYGYTF. CDR3 bases: TGTGCCAGTAGTCCGGCACTCCTTTCAGGGGACTATGGCTACACCTTC. The whole variable domain, remainder taken from reference TRBV19 and TRBJ1-2, is DGGITQSPKYLFRKEGQNVTLSCEQNLNHDAMYWYRQDPGQGLRLIYYSQIVNDFQKGDIAEGYSVSREKKESFPLTVTSAQKNPTAFYLCASSPALLSGDYGYTFGSGTRLTVV.

This clonotype was seen many times. The J gene is TRBJ2-4, the V gene TRBV11-2; no clear D. Germline V lookup: CDR1 SGHAT, CDR2 FQNNGV. This CDR3 spans 17 amino acids. Trimming pared 5 bases from V and 0 bases from J, leaving 17 bases between. CDR3: CASSPLFVGLAKNIQYF. The CDR3 DNA sequence: TGTGCCAGCAGCCCCCTTTTTGTTGGGCTAGCCAAAAACATTCAGTACTTC.

This chain connects TRBV30 to TRBJ1-1; weak D call: TRBD1 (5 bases). Germline V gene data show CDR1 as GTSNPN and CDR2 as SVGIG (reference sequence). The V and J ends lost 4 bases and 0 bases respectively, with 12 bases between them. The CDR3 has 14 amino acids. For the CDR3, the DNA is TGTGCCTGGATTGGGACGGATATGAACACTGAAGCTTTCTTT. Translating it yields CAWIGTDMNTEAFF.